The 12 T cell receptor beta chains reported below all come from one sample, sequenced in a study of blood T cell repertoires in COVID-19. Only in-frame clones appear in the TCRdb table, and some are missing; sequencing was by immunoSEQ multiplex PCR. The data contain around 460,000 clones, approximately 90% of them singletons. Source material: peripheral blood. The receptors derive from a man younger than 30 with COVID-19, enrolled during active disease.

The chain joins TRBV21-1 to TRBJ2-1; the D call of TRBD2 is as the table states it, not checked on the DNA. TRBV21-1 is a known pseudogene. This CDR3 region has 16 residues. The CDR3 DNA follows: TGTGCCAGCAGCAACGTAAGGAGGCGCTCCTACAATGAGCAGTTCTTC. This translates into CASSNVRRRSYNEQFF.

This sequence joins TRBV3-1 (or the pseudogene TRBV3-2) and TRBJ1-2; 10 bases fit TRBD1. The CDR3 sequence is 13 residues long. CDR1 and CDR2 (germline): LGHDT, YNNKEL (reference sequence). The trim removed 10 bases at V and 5 bases at J, leaving 7 bases unmatched. In DNA, the CDR3 is TGTGCCACCAGGGACAGGGGATTTTATGGCTACACCTTC. Translation: CATRDRGFYGYTF.

The V and J genes are TRBV30 and TRBJ2-7; D is undetermined. Per germline, CDR1 GTSNPN and CDR2 SVGIG (reference sequence). This CDR3 comprises 14 residues. The V end was cut by 0 bases, the J end by 7 bases, with 16 bases between. Written as DNA, the CDR3 is TGTGCCTGGAGTGTACTCGAGTGGCCCGGGGAGCAGTACTTC. Its translation: CAWSVLEWPGEQYF.

V is TRBV2 and J is TRBJ2-3, with D uncertain. Germline V gives CDR1 SNHLY, CDR2 FYNNEI. CDR3 length: 12 residues. The V and J ends lost 5 bases and 3 bases respectively, with 6 bases between them. The CDR3 is CASSFLTDTQYF. The CDR3 nucleotides read TGTGCCAGCAGTTTCCTGACAGATACGCAGTATTTT. The variable domain in full, with the rest retrieved from reference TRBV2 and TRBJ2-3, is EPEVTQTPSHQVTQMGQEVILRCVPISNHLYFYWYRQILGQKVEFLVSFYNNEISEKSEIFDDQFSVERPDGSNFTLKIRSTKLEDSAMYFCASSFLTDTQYFGPGTRLTVL.

The chain couples TRBV5-6 to TRBJ2-7, with D possibly being TRBD1 (6 bases). Per the germline V gene, CDR1 is SGHDT and CDR2 is YYEEEE. The CDR3 totals 13 residues. With 2 bases removed from V and 4 bases from J, the gap between germline ends came to 10 bases. The CDR3 nucleotides are TGTGCCAGCAGCTTAGACAGGAGTTACGAGCAGTACTTC. The encoded protein is CASSLDRSYEQYF.

This chain connects TRBV20-1 to TRBJ1-1, with D perhaps TRBD1 (5 bases). The CDR3 extends over 10 amino acids. V shed 2 bases and J shed 11 bases, with 9 bases lying between them. CDR1 is DFQATT, CDR2 SNEGSKA, per germline (reference sequence). The CDR3, as DNA: TGCAGTGCTAGACTTGGGGCGGCTTTCTTT. Protein: CSARLGAAFF.

The gene calls are TRBV27 and TRBJ1-6; D is unresolved. This CDR3 has 14 residues. V lost 2 bases and J 10 bases, leaving 12 bases between the germline ends. Germline V gives CDR1 MNHEY, CDR2 SMNVEV (reference sequence). CDR3 region: CASSLRTGSSPLHF. The CDR3 bases are TGTGCCAGCAGTTTACGGACTGGCTCATCACCCCTCCACTTT.

This chain joins TRBV3-1 (or the pseudogene TRBV3-2) and TRBJ2-2, with D possibly being TRBD1 (6 bases). The germline CDR1 and CDR2 sequences are LGHDT and YNNKEL (reference sequence). With 1 base removed from V and 5 bases from J, the gap between germline ends came to 11 bases. This CDR3 is built from 15 residues. CDR3 DNA: TGTGCCAGCAGCCAAGGACAGGCTCAGACCGGGGAGCTGTTTTTT. It codes for CASSQGQAQTGELFF.

This chain connects TRBV24-1 to TRBJ2-1; D gene uncertain. The CDR3 consists of 14 residues. The germline V gene has CDR1 KGHDR and CDR2 SFDVKD. V lost 6 bases and J lost 5, with 13 bases in between. DNA of the CDR3: TGTGCCACCAGTCGTGCATCTAGTAACAATGAGCAGTTCTTC. It yields the protein CATSRASSNNEQFF.

The chain links TRBV10-1 to TRBJ2-2; 7 bases are shared with TRBD1. The CDR3 spans 13 residues. Trimming took 2 bases from V and 9 from J; bases not matched to a gene: 3. The germline CDR1 and CDR2 sequences are WNHNN and SYGVQD (reference sequence). As DNA, the CDR3 is TGCGCCAGCAGTGAGAACAGGGGACGGGAGCTGTTTTTT. This sequence encodes CASSENRGRELFF.

V is TRBV24-1 and J is TRBJ1-1; D not certain. The CDR3 totals 14 residues. The germline gives CDR1 KGHDR, CDR2 SFDVKD. Trimming left V 9 bases short and J 1 base short, with 14 bases between. CDR3 nucleotide sequence: TGTGCCACCTGGTCGGGGTCGGGGAACACTGAAGCTTTCTTT. Its protein is CATWSGSGNTEAFF.

The chain links TRBV10-1 to TRBJ2-5, with no clear D. The ends were cut back, 0 bases at V and 5 bases at J, with 13 bases in the middle. Germline assignment: CDR1 WNHNN and CDR2 SYGVQD (reference sequence). CDR3 length: 15 amino acids. Here the CDR3 reads CASSESAGLGETQYF. As DNA, the CDR3 is TGCGCCAGCAGTGAGTCCGCAGGCCTTGGGGAGACCCAGTACTTC.